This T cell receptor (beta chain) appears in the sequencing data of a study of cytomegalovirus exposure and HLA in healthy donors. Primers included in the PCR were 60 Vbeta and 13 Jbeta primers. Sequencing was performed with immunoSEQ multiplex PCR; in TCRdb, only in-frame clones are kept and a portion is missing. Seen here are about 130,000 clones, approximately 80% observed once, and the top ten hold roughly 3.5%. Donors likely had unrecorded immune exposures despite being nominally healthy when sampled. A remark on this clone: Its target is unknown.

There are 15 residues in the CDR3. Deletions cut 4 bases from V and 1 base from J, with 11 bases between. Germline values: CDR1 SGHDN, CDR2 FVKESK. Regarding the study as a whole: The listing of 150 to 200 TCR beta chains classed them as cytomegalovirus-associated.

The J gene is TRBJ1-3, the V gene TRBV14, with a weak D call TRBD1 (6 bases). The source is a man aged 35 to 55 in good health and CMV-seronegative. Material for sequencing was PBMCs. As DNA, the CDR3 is TGTGCCAGCAGCCCGACAGGCTCATCTGGAAACACCATATATTTT. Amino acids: CASSPTGSSGNTIYF. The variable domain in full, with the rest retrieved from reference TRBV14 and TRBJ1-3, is EAGVTQFPSHSVIEKGQTVTLRCDPISGHDNLYWYRRVMGKEIKFLLHFVKESKQDESGMPNNRFLAERTGGTYSTLKVQPAELEDSGVYFCASSPTGSSGNTIYFGEGSWLTVV.